The present TCR beta chain was sequenced within a study of T cells in Graves' hyperthyroidism and ophthalmopathy. Turning to the study itself: Prior to any treatment, at the point of initial diagnosis, peripheral blood was collected.

This clonotype was counted at least ten times. Compared with germline, one end of the junction differs, possibly owing to a read error. Calling Graves' hyperthyroidism stable meant ophthalmopathy did not progress within 18 months. The diagnoses drew upon clinical symptoms, serum thyroxine and TRAb, thyroid ultrasound and orbital computed tomography. This CDR3 comprises 15 residues. CDR1 and CDR2 (germline): SGHAT, FQNNGV. Using RNA transcripts as the source, TCR beta CDR3 regions were amplified. Initially, a first-round RT-PCR of the TCR CDR3 employed the HTBI primer set. TCRdb fed the multiplex PCR reads into MiXCR, producing one record per CDR3 protein. Of some 180,000 distinct CDR3 sequences listed, about a sixth are singletons.

This clonotype originated in a woman between 50 and 59 years old with Graves' hyperthyroidism. The chain combines TRBV11-2 with TRBJ2-2; either TRBD1 or TRBD2 may fit D (5 bases each). Source material: blood. The CDR3 bases are TGTGCCAGCAGACAAACAGGAGTTGACACCGGGGAGCTGCTTTTT. Its translation is CASRQTGVDTGELLF.